This T cell receptor (beta chain) comes out of a study of human T cells and chemical hapten exposure. Study at large: Minor pooled library volume differences mainly drove per-sample TCR yield variation.

This sample's time point: healthy volunteer bleed at 6 weeks. It was unfractionated whole blood from which total RNA was extracted. From germline, CDR1 is SQVTM and CDR2 ANQGSEA. After removal of 0 bases from V and 5 bases from J, the junction contained 9 bases not matched to a gene. This CDR3 region has 16 residues. Library preparation tagged each individual cDNA molecule with a unique molecular identifier. In the study's own analysis: Counting gave a median of around 100,000 TCRs per sample, with values ranging from about 23,224 to 700,000. TCRdb re-called the RACE reads with MiXCR, one entry per CDR3 protein. TCRdb assigned the V and J calls; the authors' analysis was not used. There are about 45,000 distinct CDR3 sequences in the sample; about 3.5% occur only once, and around 6% lies in the top ten. Notes on the study in general: TCRs at a frequency above 1 in 1000 stayed unchanged with DPC sensitization.

This clonotype was found many times. The antigen is not known. Sequences were obtained from whole blood. V is TRBV29-1 and J is TRBJ1-2; 10 nucleotides line up with TRBD1. The receptor's source is a human donor in good health. Some clones in this sample may be carry-over from other donors' samples. DNA of the CDR3: TGCAGCGTTGAAGATCGGGGGACAGGGGCCCTATATGGCTACACCTTC. Translating it yields CSVEDRGTGALYGYTF.